One sample yielded the 27 T cell receptor beta chains listed below, sequenced in a study of T-cell memory formation after mild COVID-19. TCRdb itself ran the 5' RACE reads through MiXCR, one entry per CDR3 protein. The sample shows approximately 190,000 distinct CDR3 sequences, 15% to 20% of them seen only once. The sample taken for sequencing was PBMCs or a T cell subset sorted from them (not recorded which). The receptors were sampled from an adult woman who had mild COVID-19 (a few samples of this study predate the infection). Cell type and time point are not known.

The chain recombines TRBV3-1 with TRBJ1-5, with D maybe TRBD1 (6 bases). This CDR3 has 13 amino acids. Germline CDR1 and CDR2: LGHDT and YNNKEL (reference sequence). Trimming cost V 4 bases and J 6 bases, with 10 bases left between them. The CDR3 is CASSRTETQPQHF. The DNA for the CDR3 is TGTGCCAGCAGCCGGACAGAAACTCAGCCCCAGCATTTT.

This chain connects TRBV10-3 to TRBJ1-2, with a tentative D call TRBD1 (5 bases). V was trimmed by 4 bases and J by 8 bases, leaving 17 bases between them. CDR1 and CDR2 from the germline V gene are ENHRY and SYGVKD. The CDR3 has 14 amino acids. The CDR3 loop reads CAISGSGRVGGYTF. In nucleotides, the CDR3 is TGTGCCATCAGTGGATCAGGGCGCGTGGGGGGCTACACCTTC.

A few counts support this clonotype. The DNA of the CDR3 is TGTGCCAGCAGGCCATCCACACCTAGCGGGGGGCGGACCCAGTACTTC. Protein: CASRPSTPSGGRTQYF. The chain links TRBV6-2 or TRBV6-3 to TRBJ2-5; 11 nucleotides agree with TRBD2. The CDR3 sequence is 16 residues long. The V segment lost 6 bases and the J segment 7 bases; nucleotides outside the gene matches: 13. The germline gives CDR1 MNHEY, CDR2 SVGEGT.

The gene calls are TRBV7-3 and TRBJ2-3; 7 nucleotides agree with TRBD2. Germline V gives CDR1 SGHTA, CDR2 FQGTGA. With 5 bases clipped from V and 3 bases from J, the junction kept 8 bases outside the gene matches. This CDR3 comprises 15 residues. CDR3 in DNA: TGTGCCAGCAGCCTGGGGGGGGTAGAAACAGATACGCAGTATTTT. Translating it yields CASSLGGVETDTQYF. The whole variable domain, filled in from reference TRBV7-3 and TRBJ2-3, reads GAGVSQTPSNKVTEKGKYVELRCDPISGHTALYWYRQSLGQGPEFLIYFQGTGAADDSGLPNDRFFAVRPEGSVSTLKIQRTERGDSAVYLCASSLGGVETDTQYFGPGTRLTVL.

This clonotype has a handful of counts. The chain couples TRBV5-1 to TRBJ2-3, with a tentative D call TRBD2 (6 bases). The CDR3 is 15 amino acids. V was clipped by 0 bases and J by 0 bases, with 8 bases between them. The V gene's germline CDR1 is SGHRS and CDR2 YFSETQ. CDR3 residues: CASSLEEGSTDTQYF. In nucleotides, the CDR3 is TGCGCCAGCAGCTTGGAGGAGGGTAGCACAGATACGCAGTATTTT.

This clonotype was detected only a few times. The CDR3 is CASSRQGAQRGAHNEQFF. The CDR3, as DNA: TGCGCCAGCAGCCGACAGGGGGCACAGCGGGGGGCCCACAATGAGCAGTTCTTC. The chain uses TRBV5-1 and TRBJ2-1; a weak D match, TRBD1 (10 bases). The CDR3 runs 18 residues. Looked up from germline, CDR1 is SGHRS and CDR2 is YFSETQ. V was cut by 4 bases and J by 5 bases, with 25 bases left in between.

The J gene is TRBJ1-2, the V gene TRBV2; TRBD1 matches at 7 bases. Germline V lookup: CDR1 SNHLY, CDR2 FYNNEI. The trim removed 5 bases at V and 8 bases at J, leaving 8 bases unmatched. The CDR3 runs to 13 residues. CDR3 in DNA: TGTGCCAGCAGTCCTGACAGGGTGGGCGGCTACACCTTC. Translation gives CASSPDRVGGYTF.

The chain employs TRBV24-1 and TRBJ2-5; 10 bases line up with TRBD2. Unmatched junction bases numbered 8, after V lost 4 bases and J lost 4 bases. The CDR3 sequence is 16 residues long. Germline V lookup: CDR1 KGHDR, CDR2 SFDVKD. The chain's CDR3 is CATSEAQREGLETQYF. CDR3 DNA sequence: TGTGCCACCAGTGAAGCTCAGCGGGAGGGCCTAGAGACCCAGTACTTC.

The rearrangement links TRBV7-9 to TRBJ2-7, with D tentatively TRBD1 (6 bases). Trimming stripped 6 bases from V and 0 bases from J, with 18 bases between. Germline assignment: CDR1 SEHNR and CDR2 FQNEAQ (reference sequence). CDR3 length equals 16 residues. The CDR3 nucleotides read TGTGCCAGCAGTCACTTGGAAACAGGGCACTCCTACGAGCAGTACTTC. This codes for CASSHLETGHSYEQYF.

The chain has TRBV6-1 and TRBJ2-7; 12 positions agree with TRBD2. This CDR3 has 14 amino acids. V was pared by 10 bases and J by 5 bases, with 9 bases of the junction left unmatched. Per the germline V gene, CDR1 is MNHNS and CDR2 is SASEGT. The CDR3 reads CATRTSGMRNEQYF. CDR3 nucleotides: TGTGCCACTAGGACTAGCGGGATGAGGAACGAGCAGTACTTC.

Many counts were recorded for this clonotype. The chain uses TRBV3-1 and TRBJ2-7; 13 nucleotides agree with TRBD2. The V and J ends lost 0 bases and 8 bases, in that order; junction bases with no gene match: 7. Germline V gene lookup returns CDR1 LGHDT and CDR2 YNNKEL (reference sequence). The CDR3 sequence is 16 residues long. The CDR3 protein is CASSQDRKLAGGQQYF. For the CDR3, the DNA is TGTGCCAGCAGCCAAGATCGTAAACTAGCGGGGGGGCAGCAGTACTTC.

This clonotype has just a few counts. The rearrangement joins TRBV15 to TRBJ2-5; 8 nucleotides line up with TRBD1. CDR1 is LNHNV, CDR2 YYDKDF, per germline (reference sequence). The CDR3 length is 16 residues. Germline trimming cut 0 bases from V and 2 bases from J; bases unmatched to any gene: 5. DNA of the CDR3: TGTGCCACCAGCAGAGATTTGGACAGGGAACAAGAGACCCAGTACTTC. This codes for CATSRDLDREQETQYF.

This rearrangement joins TRBV5-1 to TRBJ2-7; 7 bases align to TRBD2. J lost 5 bases, V lost 0 bases, and 8 bases had no gene match. CDR1 and CDR2 (germline): SGHRS, YFSETQ. This CDR3 is 15 amino acids long. This CDR3 reads CASSLGASGTHEQYF. CDR3 coding DNA: TGCGCCAGCAGCTTGGGGGCTAGCGGTACCCACGAGCAGTACTTC. The full variable domain, with the rest looked up from reference TRBV5-1 and TRBJ2-7, is KAGVTQTPRYLIKTRGQQVTLSCSPISGHRSVSWYQQTPGQGLQFLFEYFSETQRNKGNFPGRFSGRQFSNSRSEMNVSTLELGDSALYLCASSLGASGTHEQYFGPGTRLTVT.

This chain joins TRBV20-1 and TRBJ1-3; a weak D match, TRBD1 (5 bases). The CDR3 sequence is 13 residues long. The V gene lost 2 bases and the J gene lost 4 bases, with 9 bases spanning the gap. The germline CDR1 and CDR2 sequences are DFQATT and SNEGSKA (reference sequence). The CDR3 sequence: CSARRAGGNTIYF. As DNA, the CDR3 is TGCAGTGCTAGAAGGGCAGGGGGAAACACCATATATTTT.

The rearrangement joins TRBV5-4 to TRBJ2-1; D gene unclear. Trimming cost V 0 bases and J 10 bases, with 8 bases left between them. CDR1 is SGHNT, CDR2 YYREEE, per germline (reference sequence). CDR3 length: 12 residues. This CDR3 reads CASSLDGLEQFF. The CDR3 DNA sequence: TGTGCCAGCAGCTTGGATGGGCTCGAGCAGTTCTTC.

This clonotype was counted between two and nine times. V and J are TRBV5-1 and TRBJ2-4, with 9 bases lining up with TRBD1. Germline lookup yields CDR1 SGHRS and CDR2 YFSETQ. The trim removed 4 bases at V and 0 bases at J, leaving 8 bases unmatched. The length of the CDR3 is 17 residues. The CDR3: CASSRDRASRAKNIQYF. The DNA for the CDR3 is TGCGCCAGCAGCCGGGACAGGGCCAGTCGAGCCAAAAACATTCAGTACTTC.

This clonotype was observed a handful of times. The chain combines TRBV5-1 with TRBJ2-1; D is possibly TRBD1 (6 bases). V shed 5 bases and J shed 5 bases, with 14 bases lying between them. This CDR3 is 14 amino acids long. Germline values: CDR1 SGHRS, CDR2 YFSETQ. DNA of the CDR3: TGCGCCAGCAGAGGACGACAGGTAAACAATGAGCAGTTCTTC. It encodes CASRGRQVNNEQFF.

This clonotype has at least ten counts. V usage is TRBV7-2 and J usage is TRBJ2-1; 9 positions agree with TRBD2. CDR1 is SGHTA and CDR2 is FQGNSA in the germline V gene. This CDR3 has 15 amino acids. V trimming: 6 bases; J trimming: 4 bases; junction bases outside the gene matches: 7. The CDR3 loop reads CASSSGTSLYNEQFF. The CDR3 bases are TGTGCCAGCAGTTCTGGGACTAGCTTATACAATGAGCAGTTCTTC.

The chain has TRBV5-1 and TRBJ2-5; 8 bases are shared with TRBD2. The CDR3 is 17 residues long. V was pared by 4 bases and J by 5 bases, with 16 bases of the junction left unmatched. Germline V lookup: CDR1 SGHRS, CDR2 YFSETQ. CDR3 loop: CASSPLASGPSGETQYF. DNA of the CDR3: TGCGCCAGCAGCCCCTTGGCTAGCGGGCCATCCGGGGAGACCCAGTACTTC. Full variable domain (outside the CDR3, taken from reference TRBV5-1 and TRBJ2-5): KAGVTQTPRYLIKTRGQQVTLSCSPISGHRSVSWYQQTPGQGLQFLFEYFSETQRNKGNFPGRFSGRQFSNSRSEMNVSTLELGDSALYLCASSPLASGPSGETQYFGPGTRLLVL.

The chain recombines TRBV27 with TRBJ2-2; 7 bases line up with TRBD2. Germline V lookup: CDR1 MNHEY, CDR2 SMNVEV (reference sequence). The junction had 8 bases not matched to a gene; V was cut back by 6 bases and J by 7 bases. The CDR3 is 14 residues long. Written as DNA, the CDR3 is TGTGCCAGCAGACGGACTAGTTCGGGCGGGGAGCTGTTTTTT. Protein: CASRRTSSGGELFF.

Many counts were recorded for this clonotype. V gene TRBV18 combines with J gene TRBJ2-7; tentative D call: TRBD1 (6 bases). CDR1 and CDR2 from the germline V gene are KGHSH and LQKENI. Trimming left V 2 bases short and J 5 bases short, with 10 bases between. This CDR3 spans 13 amino acids. The CDR3 DNA reads as TGTGCCAGCTCACCAAACAGGGAAAACGAGCAGTACTTC. This encodes CASSPNRENEQYF.

The chain recombines TRBV7-9 with TRBJ2-4, with D uncertain. Germline CDR1 reads SEHNR; CDR2 reads FQNEAQ (reference sequence). The CDR3 has 15 residues. The germline V and J ends were trimmed by 2 bases and 3 bases, with 11 bases remaining between them. CDR3: CASSLLDVYKNIQYF. The CDR3 coding sequence is TGTGCCAGCAGCTTATTGGACGTCTACAAAAACATTCAGTACTTC.

This clonotype was counted a few times. The rearrangement uses TRBV5-1 and TRBJ1-1; D is unclear. V gave up 0 bases and J gave up 3 bases, with 18 bases separating them. The CDR3 consists of 17 residues. CDR1 is SGHRS, CDR2 YFSETQ, per germline. In nucleotides, the CDR3 is TGCGCCAGCAGCTTGGAGTTGAGGGAGACTAGGGACACTGAAGCTTTCTTT. It yields the protein CASSLELRETRDTEAFF.

The chain carries TRBV29-1 and TRBJ1-1, with 8 bases fitting TRBD1. J lost 7 bases, V lost 7 bases, and 8 bases had no gene match. The CDR3 sequence is 12 residues long. Looked up from germline, CDR1 is SQVTM and CDR2 is ANQGSEA. CDR3 bases: TGCAGCGACGGACAGGGTCGGGGTGAAGCTTTCTTT. Translation gives CSDGQGRGEAFF. Complete variable domain (other parts from reference TRBV29-1 and TRBJ1-1): SAVISQKPSRDICQRGTSLTIQCQVDSQVTMMFWYRQQPGQSLTLIATANQGSEATYESGFVIDKFPISRPNLTFSTLTVSNMSPEDSSIYLCSDGQGRGEAFFGQGTRLTVV.

The V and J genes are TRBV7-2 and TRBJ2-7; D unclear. The CDR3 length is 14 residues. Germline CDR1 SGHTA, CDR2 FQGNSA. Trimming stripped 7 bases from V and 2 bases from J, with 15 bases between. DNA of the CDR3: TGTGCCAGCAATCCTGTTGGGGTTCCCTACGAGCAGTACTTC. This translates into CASNPVGVPYEQYF.

This clonotype was counted a few times. The chain couples TRBV4-3 to TRBJ1-5; D call uncertain. The CDR3 loop spans 15 amino acids. Trimming left V 0 bases short and J 3 bases short, with 9 bases between. CDR1 LGHNA and CDR2 YSLEER come from the germline V gene. The CDR3 DNA follows: TGCGCCAGCAGCCAAGAAGGCGGGAACAATCAGCCCCAGCATTTT. This translates into CASSQEGGNNQPQHF.

The V call is TRBV20-1, the J call TRBJ1-6; TRBD1 is a possible D gene (6 bases). The CDR3 runs to 14 residues. The germline V and J ends were trimmed by 6 bases and 7 bases, with 16 bases remaining between them. Looked up from germline, CDR1 is DFQATT and CDR2 is SNEGSKA (reference sequence). The CDR3: CSAFTQGPNSPLHF. The CDR3 DNA reads TGCAGTGCCTTTACCCAGGGGCCGAATTCACCCCTCCACTTT.